These T cell receptor beta chains were read from a single sample in a study of shared clonotypes between healthy human individuals. The data were produced by immunoSEQ multiplex PCR, yet TCRdb's version contains in-frame clones alone and is incomplete. The sample shows approximately 720,000 clones, 72% of them seen only once. The sequenced sample was memory CD4+ T cells sorted from blood. Receptors originate from a woman in her twenties or thirties in good health. CDR3s include the opening cysteine and the closing phenylalanine or tryptophan. The D gene is left open where the match is weak. Expanded clones get a size class; other rows say once, few or many, or leave the size out.

J gene	V gene	clone size	D gene	CDR3 protein	CDR3 DNA
TRBJ1-2	TRBV28	.	.	CASSLGGGNYGYTF	TGTGCCAGCAGTTTAGGCGGGGGGAACTATGGCTACACCTTC
TRBJ2-2	TRBV7-2	.	.	CASSFQGLTGELFF	TGTGCCAGCAGCTTCCAGGGGCTTACCGGGGAGCTGTTTTTT
TRBJ2-3	TRBV13	.	.	CASAFPRRGTDTQYF	TGTGCCAGCGCGTTTCCCCGCCGGGGCACAGATACGCAGTATTTT
TRBJ1-5	TRBV2	.	.	CASSEETGRFQPQHF	TGTGCCAGCAGTGAAGAGACCGGCAGGTTTCAGCCCCAGCATTTT
TRBJ2-1	TRBV28	.	.	CASGGGAGYNEQFF	TGTGCCAGCGGAGGGGGAGCGGGATACAATGAGCAGTTCTTC
TRBJ2-1	TRBV19	once	.	CASSIPGGDEQFF	TGTGCCAGTAGTATTCCGGGGGGCGATGAGCAGTTCTTC
TRBJ1-5	TRBV28	many	.	CASSSIRQGYQPQHF	TGTGCCAGCAGTTCTATCAGGCAGGGCTATCAGCCCCAGCATTTT
TRBJ2-7	TRBV25-1	.	.	CASSDKGRDYEQYF	TGTGCCAGCAGTGATAAAGGCAGAGACTACGAGCAGTACTTC
TRBJ2-7	TRBV19	.	TRBD2	CASSTLARDYEQYF	TGTGCCAGTAGTACACTAGCGCGCGACTACGAGCAGTACTTC
TRBJ2-3	TRBV27	few	TRBD1	CASSFRGRGDTQYF	TGTGCCAGCAGTTTCAGGGGGCGGGGAGATACGCAGTATTTT
TRBJ2-7	TRBV7-8	.	.	CASSLGRGLDEQYF	TGTGCCAGCAGCTTAGGCAGGGGACTCGACGAGCAGTACTTC
TRBJ2-7	TRBV28	.	TRBD1	CASLRDRGTYEQYF	TGTGCCAGCCTCCGGGACAGGGGGACCTACGAGCAGTACTTC
TRBJ2-2	TRBV5-4	few	.	CASSLDTSRGELFF	TGTGCCAGCAGCCTGGACACAAGCCGCGGGGAGCTGTTTTTT
TRBJ2-7	TRBV2	many	TRBD1	CATRTGNEDEQYF	TGTGCCACCAGGACAGGGAATGAGGACGAGCAGTACTTC